A single sample is the source of the 9 T cell receptor beta chains below, sequenced in a study of T cells in Graves' hyperthyroidism and ophthalmopathy. Template material for amplifying TCR beta CDR3 regions consisted of RNA transcripts. Carried out on the TCR CDR3, a first-round RT-PCR used the HTBI primer set. TCRdb processed the multiplex PCR reads anew with MiXCR; each CDR3 protein has one entry. The repertoire includes hundreds of thousands of distinct CDR3 sequences, roughly 18% of them detected once, and 39% sits in the top ten. Sequenced material: blood. Every receptor here comes from a man aged 50-59 years with Graves' ophthalmopathy.

The chain's CDR3 is CASSYSPLAAYEQYF. The CDR3, as DNA: TGTGCCAGCAGTTACTCCCCACTAGCGGCCTACGAGCAGTACTTC. The rearrangement uses TRBV6-5 and TRBJ2-7; 8 positions agree with TRBD2. Germline V lookup: CDR1 MNHEY, CDR2 SVGAGI. Trimming took 0 bases from V and 2 from J; bases not matched to a gene: 3. The CDR3 covers 15 residues.

This clonotype was recorded at least ten times. The CDR3 is CASSQDGLAGGRYNEQFF. The DNA for the CDR3 is TGTGCCAGCAGCCAAGACGGACTAGCGGGAGGGCGATACAATGAGCAGTTCTTC. The chain employs TRBV14 and TRBJ2-1; 15 positions agree with TRBD2. Germline V gene sequence: CDR1 SGHDN, CDR2 FVKESK. This CDR3 has 18 amino acids. The J segment lost 4 bases and the V segment lost 0 bases, leaving 4 bases of the junction unmatched.

The rearrangement uses TRBV6-1 and TRBJ2-2, with 8 bases aligning to TRBD1. The J segment lost 7 bases and the V segment lost 4 bases, leaving 5 bases of the junction unmatched. The CDR3 covers 14 residues. Germline lookup yields CDR1 MNHNS and CDR2 SASEGT. CDR3 in amino acids: CASSAGQGRGELFF. The DNA of the CDR3 is TGTGCCAGCAGTGCAGGACAGGGCCGCGGGGAGCTGTTTTTT.

V is TRBV3-1 and J is TRBJ2-3; TRBD2 agrees at 8 bases. The trim removed 0 bases at V and 6 bases at J, leaving 14 bases unmatched. CDR1 and CDR2 from the germline V gene are LGHDT and YNNKEL (reference sequence). The CDR3 extends over 18 amino acids. Here the CDR3 DNA reads TGTGCCAGCAGCCAAGATTCCCCCGGGACTAGTGTTCATGATACGCAGTATTTT. Translated: CASSQDSPGTSVHDTQYF.

This clonotype was found many times. This rearrangement joins TRBV12-3 or TRBV12-4 to TRBJ2-3, with D hard to call. Trimming shortened V by 5 bases and J by 2 bases, and 14 bases separated the two germline ends. CDR3 length equals 15 residues. The CDR3 coding sequence is TGTGCCAGCAGTCTCGGGTCTTCCAACACAGATACGCAGTATTTT. Protein sequence: CASSLGSSNTDTQYF.

As for this clonotype: A much more abundant neighbour one base away suggests this may be a read error. This chain links TRBV28 with TRBJ1-2; TRBD1 is a possible D gene (6 bases). Germline loops: CDR1 MDHEN, CDR2 SYDVKM. The CDR3 sequence is 14 residues long. V was clipped by 3 bases and J by 12 bases, with 20 bases between them. The CDR3 protein is CASSFPIGIGGHTF. The CDR3 bases are TGTGCCAGCAGTTTCCCGATAGGCATCGGGGGCCACACCTTC.

J is TRBJ2-5 and V is TRBV12-3 or TRBV12-4; D might be TRBD1 (6 bases). V was pared by 4 bases and J by 3 bases, with 15 bases between. This CDR3 has 15 residues. CDR3 loop: CASSSTGTKEETQYF. The CDR3 DNA sequence: TGTGCCAGCAGTTCAACCGGGACAAAGGAAGAGACCCAGTACTTC.

This clonotype showed up many times. The chain joins TRBV19 to TRBJ1-1; D is possibly TRBD1 (6 bases). Germline assignment: CDR1 LNHDA and CDR2 SQIVND (reference sequence). The CDR3 has 18 amino acids. Trimming stripped 5 bases from V and 1 base from J, with 23 bases between. The CDR3 reads CASSDTGPGPPANTEAFF. CDR3 DNA sequence: TGTGCCAGTAGTGATACAGGGCCCGGCCCCCCTGCGAACACTGAAGCTTTCTTT.

This chain uses TRBV3-1 with TRBJ2-2; 7 nucleotides align to TRBD2. This CDR3 is built from 16 residues. Germline assignment: CDR1 LGHDT and CDR2 YNNKEL (reference sequence). V trimming: 2 bases; J trimming: 7 bases; junction bases outside the gene matches: 10. The CDR3 region has the DNA TGTGCCAGCAGCCAACCTCTGGCGGGAGCGGGCGGGGAGCTGTTTTTT. It specifies CASSQPLAGAGGELFF.